These 21 T cell receptor beta chains originate from one sample sequenced in a study of cytotoxic CD8 clonotypes in ibrutinib-treated CLL. The data were produced by immunoSEQ multiplex PCR, yet TCRdb's version contains in-frame clones alone and is incomplete. Here the sample spans 40,000 or so clones, under 80% being singletons. The source was PBMCs, collected after 24 months of ibrutinib treatment. These receptors all come from a human donor with chronic lymphocytic leukemia.

V and J are TRBV5-1 and TRBJ1-1; possibly TRBD1 for D (5 bases). Germline CDR1 SGHRS, CDR2 YFSETQ. V was cut by 0 bases and J by 9 bases, with 15 bases left in between. This CDR3 is built from 14 residues. This CDR3 is CASSLAGRGSKAFF. CDR3 coding DNA: TGCGCCAGCAGCTTGGCCGGTCGGGGGAGCAAAGCTTTCTTT.

This clone was counted only a few times. This chain's CDR3 is CASSFRTDNTEAFF. The CDR3 DNA reads TGTGCCAGCAGTTTTCGGACGGATAACACTGAAGCTTTCTTT. The rearrangement links TRBV27 to TRBJ1-1; D not certain. V shed 3 bases and J shed 2 bases, with 10 bases lying between them. Germline lookup yields CDR1 MNHEY and CDR2 SMNVEV (reference sequence). The CDR3 length is 14 residues.

This CDR3 reads CASSPSWTGGTDTQYF. The CDR3 region has the DNA TGTGCCAGCAGCCCCTCATGGACGGGGGGGACAGATACGCAGTATTTT. The chain carries TRBV4-2 and TRBJ2-3, with 8 bases lining up with TRBD2. J was trimmed by 3 bases and V by 4 bases; bases with no gene match: 9. This CDR3 spans 16 amino acids. Germline CDR1 LGHNA, CDR2 YNFKEQ.

The chain links TRBV5-1 to TRBJ1-1; D gene uncertain. Germline values: CDR1 SGHRS, CDR2 YFSETQ. V was shortened by 2 bases and J by 5 bases, with 10 bases between the two germline ends. The CDR3 has 13 amino acids. CDR3 region: CASSFRVETEAFF. The CDR3 DNA reads TGCGCCAGCAGCTTTCGGGTGGAGACTGAAGCTTTCTTT. Filled out from reference TRBV5-1 and TRBJ1-1, the complete variable domain reads KAGVTQTPRYLIKTRGQQVTLSCSPISGHRSVSWYQQTPGQGLQFLFEYFSETQRNKGNFPGRFSGRQFSNSRSEMNVSTLELGDSALYLCASSFRVETEAFFGQGTRLTVV.

This clone came up a few times. This chain links TRBV5-1 with TRBJ2-3; D remains unclear. CDR1 is SGHRS, CDR2 YFSETQ, per germline. V was clipped by 4 bases and J by 0 bases, with 6 bases between them. The CDR3 runs 13 residues. CDR3: CASSPTSTDTQYF. CDR3 nucleotides: TGCGCCAGCAGCCCCACTAGCACAGATACGCAGTATTTT.

This chain joins TRBV14 and TRBJ2-7; 8 positions agree with TRBD1. The length of the CDR3 is 16 residues. Germline V gives CDR1 SGHDN, CDR2 FVKESK. Trimming cost V 1 base and J 3 bases; bases outside gene matches: 8. The CDR3, as DNA: TGTGCCAGCAGCCAAGGCCCGGGACAGGTAGGCTACGAGCAGTACTTC. As protein: CASSQGPGQVGYEQYF.

This clone was recorded only once. J is TRBJ1-1 and V is TRBV29-1, with D perhaps TRBD1 (6 bases). With 5 bases removed from V and 4 bases from J, the gap between germline ends came to 14 bases. Germline V CDR1 and CDR2: SQVTM, ANQGSEA. This CDR3 has 13 amino acids. DNA for the CDR3: TGCAGCGTTCCACACCCCAGGGGCACTGAAGCTTTCTTT. This codes for CSVPHPRGTEAFF.

The chain combines TRBV10-1 with TRBJ1-1; D might be TRBD1 (5 bases). Trimming took off 7 bases at V and 4 bases at J, with 10 bases between the two ends. The CDR3 is 12 residues long. The germline V gene has CDR1 WNHNN and CDR2 SYGVQD (reference sequence). CDR3 in amino acids: CASKGEGTEAFF. DNA for the CDR3: TGCGCCAGCAAAGGGGAGGGCACTGAAGCTTTCTTT.

The rearrangement joins TRBV19 to TRBJ2-7; possible D gene TRBD1, 5 bases. Trimming took off 5 bases at V and 5 bases at J, with 7 bases between the two ends. This CDR3 spans 11 amino acids. In germline, CDR1 is LNHDA, CDR2 SQIVND (reference sequence). The chain's CDR3 is CASSQGHEQYF. The CDR3 DNA follows: TGTGCCAGTAGTCAGGGCCACGAGCAGTACTTC.

Details on this clone: A read error may account for a junction end that differs from germline. The chain has TRBV7-7 and TRBJ1-2; no clear D. Germline CDR1 and CDR2: SSHAT and FNYEAQ (reference sequence). The CDR3 runs 13 residues. Here the CDR3 DNA reads TGTGCTAGCAGCTTAAACCTTCAGAATGGCTACACCTTC. Protein product: CASSLNLQNGYTF.

This chain links TRBV30 with TRBJ1-2; D may be TRBD1 (5 bases). Germline V lookup: CDR1 GTSNPN, CDR2 SVGIG (reference sequence). The ends were cut back, 3 bases at V and 0 bases at J, with 8 bases in the middle. This CDR3 spans 13 amino acids. The CDR3 DNA reads as TGTGCCTGGAGGGGACTTCCTAACTATGGCTACACCTTC. It codes for CAWRGLPNYGYTF.

This clone was seen more than once but under ten times. The chain couples TRBV6-1 to TRBJ1-2; TRBD1 matches 7 bases. This CDR3 is built from 13 residues. The ends lost 5 bases at V and 9 bases at J; junction bases unmatched: 9. The germline V gene has CDR1 MNHNS and CDR2 SASEGT. CDR3 protein: CASSLDRVGRYTF. The CDR3, as DNA: TGTGCCAGCAGTCTCGACAGGGTTGGACGCTACACCTTC.

The sample holds a few counts of this clone. This chain uses TRBV27 with TRBJ1-6, with 7 bases lining up with TRBD1. V was pared by 6 bases and J by 10 bases, with 18 bases of the junction left unmatched. CDR3 length: 17 amino acids. Germline V gene data show CDR1 as MNHEY and CDR2 as SMNVEV (reference sequence). Here the CDR3 DNA reads TGTGCCAGCAGACCCGGACAGGAAAGACTTAATGGCTCACCCCTCCACTTT. Translation: CASRPGQERLNGSPLHF.

The chain joins TRBV7-9 to TRBJ1-1; 7 bases are a match to TRBD1. The CDR3 runs 15 residues. The ends lost 4 bases at V and 5 bases at J; junction bases unmatched: 10. From germline, CDR1 is SEHNR and CDR2 FQNEAQ (reference sequence). CDR3 nucleotide sequence: TGTGCCAGCAGCTCTCGGGACAGCCCCAGGACTGAAGCTTTCTTT. Protein sequence: CASSSRDSPRTEAFF.

The V call is TRBV5-1, the J call TRBJ2-3, with 9 positions matching TRBD1. With V trimmed by 0 bases and J by 4 bases, 6 bases remained unmatched. This CDR3 is 16 amino acids long. Germline-derived CDR1 and CDR2 are SGHRS and YFSETQ. The CDR3 DNA follows: TGCGCCAGCAGCTTGGTTGGACAGGGGTCTCCAGATACGCAGTATTTT. This sequence encodes CASSLVGQGSPDTQYF.

This chain links TRBV5-1 with TRBJ2-1; TRBD2 matches 8 bases. Trimming at V came to 0 bases and at J to 4 bases, leaving 6 bases not matched to a gene. Germline V gives CDR1 SGHRS, CDR2 YFSETQ. The CDR3 loop spans 16 amino acids. CDR3 DNA sequence: TGCGCCAGCAGCTTGGCCTCTAGCGGGTCGTACAATGAGCAGTTCTTC. Protein sequence: CASSLASSGSYNEQFF.

The chain has TRBV29-1 and TRBJ2-7, with 9 bases identical to TRBD1. Germline values: CDR1 SQVTM, CDR2 ANQGSEA. The CDR3 length is 13 residues. V was clipped by 3 bases and J by 4 bases; unmatched bases: 4. DNA of the CDR3: TGCAGCGTTGAGGGACAGGGCCTGTACGAGCAGTACTTC. As protein: CSVEGQGLYEQYF.

This clone was observed once. The chain combines TRBV4-2 with TRBJ2-1, with 8 bases matching TRBD1. The CDR3 is made up of 16 amino acids. In germline, CDR1 is LGHNA, CDR2 YNFKEQ. J was trimmed by 3 bases and V by 1 base; bases with no gene match: 5. CDR3 sequence reads: CASSQAWTGLYNEQFF. The CDR3 DNA sequence: TGTGCCAGCAGCCAAGCCTGGACAGGGCTCTACAATGAGCAGTTCTTC.

The CDR3 reads CASSLATGELFF. In DNA form, the CDR3 reads TGTGCCAGCAGTTTGGCCACCGGGGAGCTGTTTTTT. The chain uses TRBV28 and TRBJ2-2; no firm D call. This CDR3 is built from 12 residues. V lost 3 bases and J 4 bases, leaving 3 bases between the germline ends. Germline V gene lookup returns CDR1 MDHEN and CDR2 SYDVKM.

The rearrangement uses TRBV6-6 and TRBJ1-2, with D possibly TRBD1 on 5 matching bases. Between the trimmed V and J ends, which lost 2 bases and 0 bases, there was a span of 10 bases. Germline CDR1 and CDR2: MNHNY and SVGAGI (reference sequence). This CDR3 comprises 15 residues. The CDR3 loop reads CASSYQPGANYGYTF. The CDR3 DNA reads as TGTGCCAGCAGTTACCAGCCGGGGGCTAACTATGGCTACACCTTC.

V usage is TRBV9 and J usage is TRBJ2-5, with D tentatively TRBD2 (6 bases). Trimming left V 0 bases short and J 8 bases short, with 14 bases between. This CDR3 region has 14 residues. Germline V lookup: CDR1 SGDLS, CDR2 YYNGEE. Here the CDR3 reads CASSVGSSAPTQYF. The CDR3 DNA reads as TGTGCCAGCAGCGTAGGCTCTAGCGCTCCCACCCAGTACTTC.